Presented here are 23 T cell receptor beta chains from one specimen sequenced in a study of CD8+CD57+ T cells in acquired aplastic anemia. Those patients picked for sequencing had displayed CD8+CD57+ cell expansion on flow cytometry. TCR beta VDJ combinations and CDR3 sequences were profiled from genomic DNA. TCRdb reprocessed the reads via MiXCR and lists one record per CDR3 protein. There are 250,000 to 300,000 distinct CDR3 sequences in the sample; approximately 57% occur only once, and 1.3% lies in the top ten. Sequencing used sorted CD4+, CD8+, or CD8+CD57+ T cells (not recorded which) from PBMCs. All receptors derive from a human donor with aplastic anemia.

This clonotype was seen a handful of times. The rearrangement links TRBV9 to TRBJ2-2; TRBD2 matches at 8 bases. Germline V gene lookup returns CDR1 SGDLS and CDR2 YYNGEE. The CDR3 runs 16 residues. The V segment lost 4 bases and the J segment 4 bases; nucleotides outside the gene matches: 9. CDR3 in amino acids: CASSSATSGVTGELFF. CDR3 DNA: TGTGCCAGCAGCTCGGCCACTAGCGGAGTCACCGGGGAGCTGTTTTTT. Based on the CDR3 plus reference TRBV9 and TRBJ2-2, the full variable domain is DSGVTQTPKHLITATGQRVTLRCSPRSGDLSVYWYQQSLDQGLQFLIQYYNGEERAKGNILERFSAQQFPDLHSELNLSSLELGDSALYFCASSSATSGVTGELFFGEGSRLTVL.

J is TRBJ1-1 and V is TRBV12-3 or TRBV12-4; the D is unclear. This CDR3 is 13 amino acids long. The V end was cut by 11 bases, the J end by 1 base, with 14 bases between. The CDR3 DNA reads TGTGCCGGCTACCTTCTAGAGAACACTGAAGCTTTCTTT. It codes for CAGYLLENTEAFF.

This clonotype was counted once. The V gene is TRBV25-1, the J gene TRBJ1-2, with D perhaps matching TRBD1 (6 bases). CDR1 and CDR2 (germline): MGHDK, SYGVNS. Trimming cost V 8 bases and J 4 bases, with 17 bases left between them. The CDR3 has 14 residues. The CDR3 coding sequence is TGTGCCAGCCAGTTACGGGGGCGCGGCTATGGCTACACCTTC. This translates into CASQLRGRGYGYTF.

Details on this clonotype: An end of the junction does not agree with germline; a read error may underlie this. CDR3: CASSLISTEQFF. In nucleotides, the CDR3 is TGTGCCAGCAGTTTAATAAGCACTGAGCAGTTCTTC. The V call is TRBV7-3, the J call TRBJ2-1; D ambiguous. CDR3 size: 12 residues. The germline V gene has CDR1 SGHTA and CDR2 FQGTGA.

This chain uses TRBV24-1 with TRBJ1-4; tentative D call: TRBD1 (6 bases). Germline V gene lookup returns CDR1 KGHDR and CDR2 SFDVKD. The CDR3 is made up of 16 amino acids. Trimming stripped 4 bases from V and 2 bases from J, with 13 bases between. The CDR3 DNA is TGTGCCACCAGTGAGGGGGCCGCGGGCACTAATGAAAAACTGTTTTTT. It translates to CATSEGAAGTNEKLFF.

This clonotype was seen a few times. The V call is TRBV20-1, the J call TRBJ1-1, with no clear D. The CDR3 sequence is 14 residues long. With 6 bases removed from V and 6 bases from J, the gap between germline ends came to 20 bases. The germline gives CDR1 DFQATT, CDR2 SNEGSKA (reference sequence). Here the CDR3 reads CSAVTGSRGPEAFF. DNA of the CDR3: TGCAGTGCCGTTACGGGGTCAAGAGGGCCTGAAGCTTTCTTT.

The table lists this clonotype with many counts. The chain employs TRBV20-1 and TRBJ2-3; D unresolved. Germline CDR1 is DFQATT and CDR2 is SNEGSKA (reference sequence). Trimming removed 1 base at V and 2 bases at J, with 7 bases between. The CDR3 runs 13 residues. The CDR3 nucleotides are TGCAGTGCTAGAGTGGCAGCCACAGATACGCAGTATTTT. It specifies CSARVAATDTQYF.

This clonotype was found once. The chain couples TRBV29-1 to TRBJ1-1, with D perhaps matching TRBD1 (6 bases). CDR1 and CDR2 from the germline V gene are SQVTM and ANQGSEA. The CDR3 covers 13 residues. Deletions cut 7 bases from V and 4 bases from J, with 16 bases between. CDR3 residues: CSGRGGRGTEAFF. DNA for the CDR3: TGCAGCGGCCGGGGGGGGCGCGGCACTGAAGCTTTCTTT.

This clonotype showed up just a few times. The chain uses TRBV7-2 and TRBJ2-7; D is uncertain. Per germline, CDR1 SGHTA and CDR2 FQGNSA. With 1 base removed from V and 2 bases from J, the gap between germline ends came to 6 bases. This CDR3 contains 13 residues. The CDR3 sequence is CASSLGDAYEQYF. CDR3 bases: TGTGCCAGCAGCTTAGGGGATGCCTACGAGCAGTACTTC. Based on the CDR3 plus reference TRBV7-2 and TRBJ2-7, the full variable domain is GAGVSQSPSNKVTEKGKDVELRCDPISGHTALYWYRQSLGQGLEFLIYFQGNSAPDKSGLPSDRFSAERTGGSVSTLTIQRTQQEDSAVYLCASSLGDAYEQYFGPGTRLTVT.

The CDR3 protein is CASSPDSGVWGTQYF. CDR3 DNA: TGTGCCAGCAGCCCAGATAGTGGGGTCTGGGGTACGCAGTATTTT. The chain couples TRBV3-1 to TRBJ2-3; D unresolved. Germline CDR1 and CDR2: LGHDT and YNNKEL (reference sequence). Trimming shortened V by 4 bases and J by 8 bases, and 19 bases separated the two germline ends. This CDR3 is built from 15 residues.

This clonotype was observed many times. The chain couples TRBV5-1 to TRBJ2-7; TRBD2 matches 13 bases. CDR1 SGHRS and CDR2 YFSETQ come from the germline V gene. CDR3 length: 18 amino acids. V shed 6 bases, J shed 3 bases, and the junction held 15 bases outside the gene matches. The CDR3 here is CASKGGLAGDLNYYEQYF. The DNA of the CDR3 is TGCGCCAGCAAGGGCGGACTAGCGGGGGACCTTAACTACTACGAGCAGTACTTC.

This clonotype was counted at least ten times. The J gene is TRBJ2-1, the V gene TRBV12-3 or TRBV12-4; 7 positions match TRBD2. The CDR3 spans 14 residues. J gave up 0 bases and V 7 bases, and 3 bases lay outside the gene matches. The CDR3 nucleotides are TGTGCCAGCAATGGCGGGAGCTCCTACAATGAGCAGTTCTTC. As protein: CASNGGSSYNEQFF.

The V and J genes are TRBV10-3 and TRBJ1-5; possibly TRBD1 for D (6 bases). Trimming pared 4 bases from V and 5 bases from J, leaving 12 bases between. Germline lookup yields CDR1 ENHRY and CDR2 SYGVKD. The CDR3 consists of 14 residues. CDR3 protein: CAISGGQGDQPQHF. The CDR3 DNA sequence: TGTGCCATCAGTGGGGGACAAGGCGATCAGCCCCAGCATTTT.

The V gene is TRBV2, the J gene TRBJ1-1, with TRBD1 matching 9 bases. Germline V gene sequence: CDR1 SNHLY, CDR2 FYNNEI. V lost 6 bases to trimming and J lost 10 bases; unmatched junction nucleotides: 6. This CDR3 comprises 12 residues. CDR3 nucleotide sequence: TGTGCCAGCAGGGGGACAGGGAATCGAGCTTTCTTT. Encoded protein: CASRGTGNRAFF.

This clonotype was seen ten or more times. CDR3 region: CASSLGVRQRDYEQYF. For the CDR3, the DNA is TGCGCCAGCAGCTTGGGGGTCCGTCAACGGGACTACGAGCAGTACTTC. The chain has TRBV5-1 and TRBJ2-7; tentatively, D is TRBD2 (5 bases). The CDR3 length is 16 residues. Looked up from germline, CDR1 is SGHRS and CDR2 is YFSETQ. V lost 0 bases to trimming and J lost 3 bases, with 16 bases between them.

V is TRBV19 and J is TRBJ1-4; tentatively, D is TRBD1 (5 bases). The V gene's germline CDR1 is LNHDA and CDR2 SQIVND (reference sequence). The CDR3 sequence is 15 residues long. V shed 3 bases and J shed 0 bases, with 8 bases lying between them. The CDR3 region has the DNA TGTGCCAGTAGTATTGGGACGGCAACTAATGAAAAACTGTTTTTT. It codes for CASSIGTATNEKLFF.

V usage is TRBV15 and J usage is TRBJ1-2; no clear D gene. V lost 1 base, J lost 2 bases, and 14 bases lay in between. The CDR3 is 16 amino acids. CDR1 is LNHNV, CDR2 YYDKDF, per germline (reference sequence). The CDR3 DNA reads TGTGCCACCAGCAGAGGCGATTTCGGATGGAACTATGGCTACACCTTC. Its protein is CATSRGDFGWNYGYTF.

V is TRBV27 and J is TRBJ2-5; TRBD1 might be the D (6 bases). CDR1 and CDR2 (germline): MNHEY, SMNVEV (reference sequence). There are 13 residues in the CDR3. V lost 5 bases to trimming and J lost 5 bases, with 12 bases between them. CDR3 nucleotide sequence: TGTGCCAGCAGTCAAACAGGGACGGAGACCCAGTACTTC. Protein sequence: CASSQTGTETQYF.

As concerns this clonotype: The final CDR3 position lacks the conserved phenylalanine or tryptophan, pointing to a likely read error. The chain is built from TRBV15 and TRBJ2-7; TRBD1 aligns across 11 bases. CDR1 is LNHNV and CDR2 is YYDKDF in the germline V gene (reference sequence). Trimming cost V 4 bases and J 6 bases; bases outside gene matches: 5. The CDR3 extends over 14 amino acids. The CDR3 loop is CATSTRTGGFEQYS. The CDR3 region has the DNA TGTGCCACCAGCACCCGGACAGGGGGCTTCGAGCAGTACTCC.

This chain connects TRBV19 to TRBJ1-1; D is undetermined. Germline loops: CDR1 LNHDA, CDR2 SQIVND (reference sequence). The CDR3 length is 15 residues. Trimming took off 0 bases at V and 4 bases at J, with 12 bases between the two ends. DNA for the CDR3: TGTGCCAGTAGTATAGACAGTGTATCAGGCACTGAAGCTTTCTTT. Its protein is CASSIDSVSGTEAFF.

The genes are TRBV7-6 and TRBJ2-6; D is possibly TRBD1 (6 bases). This CDR3 spans 17 amino acids. Germline CDR1 reads SGHVS; CDR2 reads FNYEAQ. The V end was cut by 1 base, the J end by 1 base, with 11 bases between. DNA for the CDR3: TGTGCCAGCAGCTTAGAAGGGGGAGTGTCTGGGGCCAACGTCCTGACTTTC. Translated: CASSLEGGVSGANVLTF.

This chain connects TRBV11-2 to TRBJ2-5; 7 nucleotides match TRBD2. Germline V gene sequence: CDR1 SGHAT, CDR2 FQNNGV. This CDR3 is built from 12 residues. V shed 0 bases, J shed 10 bases, and the junction held 2 bases outside the gene matches. The CDR3: CASSLDRGDQYF. Written as DNA, the CDR3 is TGTGCCAGCAGCTTAGATCGGGGGGACCAGTACTTC.

In its sample, this clonotype was seen a few times. The chain recombines TRBV9 with TRBJ1-2; D is possibly TRBD1 (6 bases). The CDR3 totals 12 residues. Germline V gene sequence: CDR1 SGDLS, CDR2 YYNGEE. V was pared by 5 bases and J by 4 bases, with 9 bases between. CDR3 in DNA: TGTGCCAGCAGGATGGACAGCTATGGCTACACCTTC. This gives the protein CASRMDSYGYTF.